This is a list of T cell receptor beta chains from one sample in a study of T cell repertoires in cytomegalovirus infection. Via MiXCR, TCRdb re-called the reads, giving one row per CDR3 protein. The sample gives approximately 100,000 distinct CDR3 sequences, 20% to 25% of which show up once; around 42% is in the top ten. The sample comprised CD8+ T cells from PBMCs. The receptor set was obtained from a human donor in good health (CMV status not recorded). Some clones in this sample may be carry-over from other donors' samples. The CDR3 runs from the conserved cysteine through the conserved F or W. Each record gives: CDR3 DNA, CDR3 protein, V gene, D gene, clone size, J gene. The D gene is left open where the match is weak. Size is omitted from some rows. Given values are once, few, many or a class for expanded clones.

CDR3 DNA: TGCAGTGCTAGATCCTACGAGGGGTCCAACACCGGGGAGCTGTTTTTT
CDR3 protein: CSARSYEGSNTGELFF
V gene: TRBV20-1
D gene: NA
clone size: NA
J gene: TRBJ2-2

CDR3 DNA: TGCAGTGCTAGAAGCGGGGAAAGCTCCTACAATGAGCAGTTCTTC
CDR3 protein: CSARSGESSYNEQFF
V gene: TRBV20-1
D gene: TRBD2
clone size: NA
J gene: TRBJ2-1

CDR3 DNA: TGCGCCAGCAGTGAGAGGACAGGTAACACTGAAGCTTTCTTT
CDR3 protein: CASSERTGNTEAFF
V gene: TRBV10-1
D gene: TRBD1
clone size: NA
J gene: TRBJ1-1

CDR3 DNA: TGCGCCAGCAGCTTTTCCGGGACGGAAGAAGAGCAGTACTTC
CDR3 protein: CASSFSGTEEEQYF
V gene: TRBV5-1
D gene: NA
clone size: few
J gene: TRBJ2-7

CDR3 DNA: TGTGCCATCAGTGAGTCTGGGGAGGGTATCTACGAGCAGTACTTC
CDR3 protein: CAISESGEGIYEQYF
V gene: TRBV10-3
D gene: TRBD2
clone size: NA
J gene: TRBJ2-7

CDR3 DNA: TGTGCCAGCAGCTTAGTGGGACAGGAGGGCTCCTACGAGCAGTACTTC
CDR3 protein: CASSLVGQEGSYEQYF
V gene: TRBV7-8
D gene: TRBD1
clone size: few
J gene: TRBJ2-7

CDR3 DNA: TGTGCCAGCAGCATGACAGGGGGCACTGAAGCTTTCTTT
CDR3 protein: CASSMTGGTEAFF
V gene: TRBV7-8
D gene: TRBD1
clone size: many
J gene: TRBJ1-1

CDR3 DNA: TGTGCCAGCAGACGGGACAGGGTGCTGTACTTC
CDR3 protein: CASRRDRVLYF
V gene: TRBV6-2/TRBV6-3
D gene: TRBD1
clone size: few
J gene: TRBJ2-7

CDR3 DNA: TGTGCCAGCAGCTTAGGGGCGGAAAGCTCCTATAATTCACCCCTCCACTTT
CDR3 protein: CASSLGAESSYNSPLHF
V gene: TRBV7-9
D gene: NA
clone size: NA
J gene: TRBJ1-6

CDR3 DNA: TGTGCCAGCAGCCCGTCTGGGACACACTTCTACGAGCAGTACTTC
CDR3 protein: CASSPSGTHFYEQYF
V gene: TRBV7-2
D gene: NA
clone size: many
J gene: TRBJ2-7

CDR3 DNA: TGTGCCAGCGGCGATGACAGTCCTAATTCACCCCTCCACTTT
CDR3 protein: CASGDDSPNSPLHF
V gene: TRBV5-6
D gene: NA
clone size: many
J gene: TRBJ1-6

CDR3 DNA: TGCAGCGTTGAAGGTGCAGGGGGCTTATACAATGAGCAGTTCTTC
CDR3 protein: CSVEGAGGLYNEQFF
V gene: TRBV29-1
D gene: TRBD1
clone size: NA
J gene: TRBJ2-1

CDR3 DNA: TGTGCCAGCAGCCCGAGGACCGATGAGAACACTGAAGCTTTCTTT
CDR3 protein: CASSPRTDENTEAFF
V gene: TRBV7-6
D gene: NA
clone size: few
J gene: TRBJ1-1

CDR3 DNA: TGTGCCAGCAGCTCAACCCTGGGGGGGGGGCAAGAGACCCAGTACTTC
CDR3 protein: CASSSTLGGGQETQYF
V gene: TRBV7-2
D gene: TRBD2
clone size: few
J gene: TRBJ2-5

CDR3 DNA: TGTGCCAGCAGGTCTAGCGGGAGGGCCCACGCCTTGGGGCAGTACTTC
CDR3 protein: CASRSSGRAHALGQYF
V gene: TRBV6-6
D gene: TRBD2
clone size: once
J gene: TRBJ2-7

CDR3 DNA: TGTGCCAGTAGTCCCGAGGCATCTAACACTGAAGCTTTCTTT
CDR3 protein: CASSPEASNTEAFF
V gene: TRBV19
D gene: NA
clone size: NA
J gene: TRBJ1-1

CDR3 DNA: TGTGCCATCAGTGACAGCAACACCGGGGAGCTGTTTTTT
CDR3 protein: CAISDSNTGELFF
V gene: TRBV10-3
D gene: NA
clone size: many
J gene: TRBJ2-2

CDR3 DNA: TGTGCCAGCAGCTTAAAGATGACAGGGCGACAAGAGACCCAGTACTTC
CDR3 protein: CASSLKMTGRQETQYF
V gene: TRBV7-3
D gene: TRBD1
clone size: many
J gene: TRBJ2-5

CDR3 DNA: TGTGCCAGTAGTATAGGGTGGGGACTAGCGGTTACCCACTCCTACAATGAGCAGTTCTTC
CDR3 protein: CASSIGWGLAVTHSYNEQFF
V gene: TRBV19
D gene: TRBD2
clone size: few
J gene: TRBJ2-1

CDR3 DNA: TGTGCCAGCCTTCTGGGGAACGAGCAGTACTTC
CDR3 protein: CASLLGNEQYF
V gene: TRBV6-1
D gene: NA
clone size: few
J gene: TRBJ2-7

CDR3 DNA: TGTGCCAGCAGTCCCCACGGGGCATACGAGCAGTACTTC
CDR3 protein: CASSPHGAYEQYF
V gene: TRBV12-3/TRBV12-4
D gene: NA
clone size: NA
J gene: TRBJ2-7

CDR3 DNA: TGTGCCGGGGGTTTGGAGACCCAGTACTTC
CDR3 protein: CAGGLETQYF
V gene: TRBV6-1
D gene: NA
clone size: many
J gene: TRBJ2-5

CDR3 DNA: TGTGCCAGCAGCTTGGTGGGCAACAATCAGCCCCAGCATTTT
CDR3 protein: CASSLVGNNQPQHF
V gene: TRBV5-6
D gene: NA
clone size: NA
J gene: TRBJ1-5

CDR3 DNA: TGTGCCAGCAGCTCATACCCGACCACGGGGGGCCTGAACACAGATACGCAGTATTTT
CDR3 protein: CASSSYPTTGGLNTDTQYF
V gene: TRBV7-8
D gene: NA
clone size: few
J gene: TRBJ2-3

CDR3 DNA: TGTGCCAGCAGTTTAGAGTTCAATGAGCAGTTCTTC
CDR3 protein: CASSLEFNEQFF
V gene: TRBV12-3/TRBV12-4
D gene: NA
clone size: NA
J gene: TRBJ2-1

CDR3 DNA: TGCAGCGTTGAGGAGGGTAGCGGGACCTACGAGCAGTACTTC
CDR3 protein: CSVEEGSGTYEQYF
V gene: TRBV29-1
D gene: TRBD2
clone size: NA
J gene: TRBJ2-7

CDR3 DNA: TGCGCCAGCAGCGCCGACGACTCTCCTCGAGGGGAGCTGTTTTTT
CDR3 protein: CASSADDSPRGELFF
V gene: TRBV5-1
D gene: NA
clone size: NA
J gene: TRBJ2-2

CDR3 DNA: TGTGCCAGCAGCTTAGCAGGGCCTAACTACAATGAGCAGTTCTTC
CDR3 protein: CASSLAGPNYNEQFF
V gene: TRBV7-3
D gene: NA
clone size: NA
J gene: TRBJ2-1

CDR3 DNA: TGTGCCAGCGGACTAGATAGAGAGACCCAGTACTTC
CDR3 protein: CASGLDRETQYF
V gene: TRBV28
D gene: TRBD2
clone size: NA
J gene: TRBJ2-5

CDR3 DNA: TGTGCCAGCACAGGGGGACGGACCTACGAGCAGTACTTC
CDR3 protein: CASTGGRTYEQYF
V gene: TRBV2
D gene: TRBD1
clone size: few
J gene: TRBJ2-7

CDR3 DNA: TGCGCCAGCAGCTTTTACGAGGGGCTGTACGAGCAGTACTTC
CDR3 protein: CASSFYEGLYEQYF
V gene: TRBV5-1
D gene: NA
clone size: few
J gene: TRBJ2-7

CDR3 DNA: TGTGCCAGCAGCTTAGAAGCGGGATCCTACGAGCAGTACTTC
CDR3 protein: CASSLEAGSYEQYF
V gene: TRBV7-8
D gene: TRBD2
clone size: many
J gene: TRBJ2-7

CDR3 DNA: TGTGCCAGCAGCAACGGACTAGCGGGGGGAGGGGAGACCCAGTACTTC
CDR3 protein: CASSNGLAGGGETQYF
V gene: TRBV7-2
D gene: TRBD2
clone size: many
J gene: TRBJ2-5

CDR3 DNA: TGCAGTGCTAGAGATCGAGGCGGGGATACCTACAATGAGCAGTTCTTC
CDR3 protein: CSARDRGGDTYNEQFF
V gene: TRBV20-1
D gene: NA
clone size: NA
J gene: TRBJ2-1

CDR3 DNA: TGCTGTGCTAGAGTTTTCTCAGATTATAATGAAAAACTGTTTTTT
CDR3 protein: CCARVFSDYNEKLFF
V gene: TRBV20-1
D gene: NA
clone size: NA
J gene: TRBJ1-4

CDR3 DNA: TGTGCCAGCCCTGGGGACCTGAGCTCTGGGGCCAACGTCCTGACTTTC
CDR3 protein: CASPGDLSSGANVLTF
V gene: TRBV7-9
D gene: NA
clone size: many
J gene: TRBJ2-6

CDR3 DNA: TGTGCCAGCAGTGAAAGAACCTACGAGCAGTACTTC
CDR3 protein: CASSERTYEQYF
V gene: TRBV2
D gene: NA
clone size: NA
J gene: TRBJ2-7

CDR3 DNA: TGTGCCAGCTCCCAGGGTGAGCAGTTCTTC
CDR3 protein: CASSQGEQFF
V gene: TRBV25-1
D gene: NA
clone size: few
J gene: TRBJ2-1

CDR3 DNA: TGTGCCAGCAGCAGACAGGGAGAGGGCTACACCTTC
CDR3 protein: CASSRQGEGYTF
V gene: TRBV9
D gene: TRBD1
clone size: once
J gene: TRBJ1-2

CDR3 DNA: TGTGCCAGCAGCTCCGACGGTATTGAAGCTTTCTTT
CDR3 protein: CASSSDGIEAFF
V gene: TRBV7-9
D gene: NA
clone size: many
J gene: TRBJ1-1

CDR3 DNA: TGTGCCAGCAGCTTAGTTCTACACGAGCAGTACTTC
CDR3 protein: CASSLVLHEQYF
V gene: TRBV7-2
D gene: NA
clone size: many
J gene: TRBJ2-7

CDR3 DNA: TGCAGTGCTAGGCAGCTGGGGGTGGAAAATCAGCCCCAGCATTTT
CDR3 protein: CSARQLGVENQPQHF
V gene: TRBV20-1
D gene: NA
clone size: once
J gene: TRBJ1-5

CDR3 DNA: TGTGCCAGCAGACGTGGGGGGAATGAGCAGTTCTTC
CDR3 protein: CASRRGGNEQFF
V gene: TRBV7-6
D gene: NA
clone size: NA
J gene: TRBJ2-1

CDR3 DNA: TGTGCCTGGAGGAGCTCCTATAATTCACCCCTCCACTTT
CDR3 protein: CAWRSSYNSPLHF
V gene: TRBV30
D gene: NA
clone size: few
J gene: TRBJ1-6

CDR3 DNA: TGTGCCAGCAGTTTGGATGCCGGGACTAGCGACACAGATACGCAGTATTTT
CDR3 protein: CASSLDAGTSDTDTQYF
V gene: TRBV28
D gene: TRBD2
clone size: many
J gene: TRBJ2-3

CDR3 DNA: TGCGCCAGCACTACAGGGGCCGGGCAGCCCCAGCATTTT
CDR3 protein: CASTTGAGQPQHF
V gene: TRBV23-1
D gene: TRBD1
clone size: many
J gene: TRBJ1-5

CDR3 DNA: TGTGCCAGCAGTTACCGGACTAGCGGGAGCAATGAGCAGTTCTTC
CDR3 protein: CASSYRTSGSNEQFF
V gene: TRBV6-2/TRBV6-3
D gene: TRBD2
clone size: few
J gene: TRBJ2-1

CDR3 DNA: TGTGCCAGCAGTTTCCCTAGCGGGGGTAACACCGGGGAGCTGTTTTTT
CDR3 protein: CASSFPSGGNTGELFF
V gene: TRBV7-2
D gene: TRBD2
clone size: many
J gene: TRBJ2-2